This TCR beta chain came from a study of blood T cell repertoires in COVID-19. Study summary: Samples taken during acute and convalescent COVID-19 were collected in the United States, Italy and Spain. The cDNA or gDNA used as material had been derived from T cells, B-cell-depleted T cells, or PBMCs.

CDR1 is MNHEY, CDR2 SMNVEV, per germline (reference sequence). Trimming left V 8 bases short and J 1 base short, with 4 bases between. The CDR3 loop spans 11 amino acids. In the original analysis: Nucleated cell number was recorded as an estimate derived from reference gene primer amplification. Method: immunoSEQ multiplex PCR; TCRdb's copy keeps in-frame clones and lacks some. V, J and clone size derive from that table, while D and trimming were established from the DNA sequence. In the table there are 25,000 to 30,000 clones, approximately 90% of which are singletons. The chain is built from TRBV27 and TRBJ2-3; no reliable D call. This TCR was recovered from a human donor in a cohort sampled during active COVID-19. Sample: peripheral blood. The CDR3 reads CASRRTDTQYF. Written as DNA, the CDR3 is TGTGCCAGCCGTCGCACAGATACGCAGTATTTT.